Below, 20 T cell receptor beta chains from the same sample are listed, as sequenced in a study of blood T cell repertoires in COVID-19. The repertoire was sequenced with immunoSEQ multiplex PCR; TCRdb's copy has only in-frame clones and lacks some. The sample lists roughly 53,000 clones, approximately 84% occurring once. Input material: peripheral blood. The source of these receptors is a man between 65 and 79 years old with active COVID-19.

DNA for the CDR3: TGTGCCACCAGTGATGGGACAGGGGTGAAACTGTTTTTT. Residues: CATSDGTGVKLFF. The chain links TRBV24-1 to TRBJ1-4, with TRBD1 matching 10 bases. Germline CDR1 is KGHDR and CDR2 is SFDVKD. The CDR3 contains 13 residues. The junction had 2 bases not matched to a gene; V was cut back by 3 bases and J by 11 bases.

The sample holds one count of this clone. The gene calls are TRBV6-2 or TRBV6-3 and TRBJ1-1; maybe TRBD1 (6 bases). CDR3 length: 14 residues. CDR1 is MNHEY and CDR2 is SVGEGT in the germline V gene. V was clipped by 5 bases and J by 4 bases, with 14 bases between them. CDR3 amino acids: CASSDEQGLTEAFF. CDR3 nucleotide sequence: TGTGCCAGCAGTGACGAACAGGGCCTCACTGAAGCTTTCTTT.

CDR3 DNA: TGTGCCTGGAGTGGGAGCTTTGGAAACACCATATATTTT. Translation: CAWSGSFGNTIYF. The V and J genes are TRBV30 and TRBJ1-3, with no clear D. V lost 1 base, J lost 3 bases, and 7 bases lay in between. Germline V gene sequence: CDR1 GTSNPN, CDR2 SVGIG (reference sequence). The CDR3 is 13 residues long.

V usage is TRBV3-1 (or the pseudogene TRBV3-2) and J usage is TRBJ2-7, with D possibly matching TRBD2 (6 bases). V lost 0 bases to trimming and J lost 2 bases, with 8 bases between them. This CDR3 has 14 amino acids. Germline CDR1 reads LGHDT; CDR2 reads YNNKEL (reference sequence). DNA of the CDR3: TGTGCCAGCAGCCAAGAGGGACTTACCTACGAGCAGTACTTC. It encodes CASSQEGLTYEQYF.

The chain employs TRBV3-1 (or the pseudogene TRBV3-2) and TRBJ1-2; maybe TRBD1 (6 bases). CDR3 length equals 16 residues. The V and J ends lost 4 bases and 4 bases respectively, with 19 bases between them. Germline V gene data show CDR1 as LGHDT and CDR2 as YNNKEL (reference sequence). The CDR3 coding sequence is TGTGCCAGCAGCCCAAATACCGGGACAACGATCTATGGCTACACCTTC. Protein product: CASSPNTGTTIYGYTF.

This clone was found once. The V call is TRBV28, the J call TRBJ2-7; D not resolved. There are 12 residues in the CDR3. Looked up from germline, CDR1 is MDHEN and CDR2 is SYDVKM. V was clipped by 4 bases and J by 4 bases, with 8 bases between them. The CDR3 nucleotides are TGTGCCAGCAGTTCCCCCCATTACGAGCAGTACTTC. It specifies CASSSPHYEQYF.

This chain joins TRBV4-2 and TRBJ2-7; TRBD1 might be the D (6 bases). Germline assignment: CDR1 LGHNA and CDR2 YNFKEQ. The V end lost 5 bases, the J end lost 7 bases, and 12 bases lay between the germline ends. The CDR3 sequence is 12 residues long. This chain's CDR3 is CASSEVTGEQYF. The DNA for the CDR3 is TGTGCCAGCAGCGAAGTCACAGGGGAGCAGTACTTC.

The chain recombines TRBV28 with TRBJ1-2; 11 bases agree with TRBD1. Looked up from germline, CDR1 is MDHEN and CDR2 is SYDVKM. The CDR3 covers 16 residues. Trimming removed 4 bases from V and 7 bases from J; junction bases left unmatched: 11. The CDR3 reads CASSSTPDRGPGGYTF. The CDR3 DNA reads TGTGCCAGCAGTTCTACTCCGGACAGGGGGCCCGGTGGCTACACCTTC.

V is TRBV28 and J is TRBJ2-2; TRBD1 agrees at 7 bases. The CDR3 totals 15 residues. Germline V CDR1 and CDR2: MDHEN, SYDVKM. V dropped 6 bases and J dropped 4; count of bases not matched to a gene: 8. The DNA for the CDR3 is TGTGCCAGCAGACCCTTGGGACAGACCACCGGGGAGCTGTTTTTT. Protein sequence: CASRPLGQTTGELFF.

This rearrangement joins TRBV4-3 to TRBJ2-2; TRBD2 matches at 10 bases. Germline loops: CDR1 LGHNA, CDR2 YSLEER. The J segment lost 1 base and the V segment lost 2 bases, leaving 4 bases of the junction unmatched. This CDR3 is built from 17 residues. The CDR3 sequence: CASSQTSGTLNTGELFF. CDR3 in DNA: TGCGCCAGCAGCCAAACTAGCGGGACTCTGAACACCGGGGAGCTGTTTTTT.

This clone was seen a few times. This chain links TRBV6-5 with TRBJ2-7; 7 bases agree with TRBD1. Unmatched junction bases numbered 11, after V lost 0 bases and J lost 6 bases. The germline CDR1 and CDR2 sequences are MNHEY and SVGAGI. The CDR3 is 16 amino acids. For the CDR3, the DNA is TGTGCCAGCAGTTACTCTATGAGGGGGCAAAGGGGCGAGCAGTACTTC. It codes for CASSYSMRGQRGEQYF.

The chain has TRBV5-1 and TRBJ2-1; D unclear. The V end lost 9 bases, the J end lost 9 bases, and 10 bases lay between the germline ends. This CDR3 contains 10 residues. Germline-derived CDR1 and CDR2 are SGHRS and YFSETQ. CDR3 amino acids: CATQHGEQFF. Here the CDR3 DNA reads TGCGCCACCCAACATGGTGAGCAGTTCTTC.

The genes are TRBV28 and TRBJ2-7, with a tentative D call TRBD2 (5 bases). The CDR3 loop spans 15 amino acids. Germline V gene data show CDR1 as MDHEN and CDR2 as SYDVKM. Trimming cost V 5 bases and J 4 bases, with 18 bases left between them. The chain's CDR3 is CASSVGRTHIYEQYF. The CDR3 DNA reads TGTGCCAGCAGTGTAGGGAGAACCCATATATACGAGCAGTACTTC.

CDR3 residues: CASNSDRSNEQFF. The CDR3 DNA is TGTGCCAGCAACTCGGACAGGTCCAATGAGCAGTTCTTC. The chain is built from TRBV12-3 or TRBV12-4 and TRBJ2-1, with 7 bases aligning to TRBD1. The V and J ends lost 7 bases and 6 bases, in that order; junction bases with no gene match: 6. The CDR3 is 13 amino acids.

The chain has TRBV5-1 and TRBJ1-1; D is perhaps TRBD1 (5 bases). Germline V gives CDR1 SGHRS, CDR2 YFSETQ. The length of the CDR3 is 15 residues. V was shortened by 6 bases and J by 5 bases, with 20 bases between the two germline ends. This CDR3 is CASTKNAGGSTEAFF. CDR3 DNA: TGCGCCAGCACCAAGAATGCGGGGGGTAGTACTGAAGCTTTCTTT.

The genes are TRBV14 and TRBJ2-7; possible D gene TRBD2, 6 bases. The CDR3 runs to 13 residues. CDR1 SGHDN and CDR2 FVKESK come from the germline V gene. Trimming stripped 5 bases from V and 4 bases from J, with 12 bases between. CDR3 DNA sequence: TGTGCCAGCAGCTCGGGACTTGTTTACGAGCAGTACTTC. Its translation: CASSSGLVYEQYF. Drawing the rest from reference TRBV14 and TRBJ2-7, the complete variable domain is EAGVTQFPSHSVIEKGQTVTLRCDPISGHDNLYWYRRVMGKEIKFLLHFVKESKQDESGMPNNRFLAERTGGTYSTLKVQPAELEDSGVYFCASSSGLVYEQYFGPGTRLTVT.

This clone was found a few times. The chain is built from TRBV7-9 and TRBJ1-3, with a possible D match to TRBD1 (6 bases). Trimming left V 6 bases short and J 2 bases short, with 11 bases between. This CDR3 spans 14 amino acids. Germline V lookup: CDR1 SEHNR, CDR2 FQNEAQ (reference sequence). In DNA, the CDR3 is TGTGCCAGCAGACTGGACAGTACTGGAAACACCATATATTTT. This codes for CASRLDSTGNTIYF. Full variable domain (outside the CDR3, taken from reference TRBV7-9 and TRBJ1-3): DTGVSQNPRHKITKRGQNVTFRCDPISEHNRLYWYRQTLGQGPEFLTYFQNEAQLEKSRLLSDRFSAERPKGSFSTLEIQRTEQGDSAMYLCASRLDSTGNTIYFGEGSWLTVV.

Only a few counts were recorded for this clone. This chain joins TRBV28 and TRBJ2-7, with 15 bases fitting TRBD2. CDR3 length: 18 amino acids. Unmatched junction bases numbered 12, after V lost 9 bases and J lost 0 bases. Germline V gene lookup returns CDR1 MDHEN and CDR2 SYDVKM. The CDR3 DNA follows: TGTGCCAGTTTCGGAGGGACTAGCGGGAGGTCGTTCTCCTACGAGCAGTACTTC. It is translated as CASFGGTSGRSFSYEQYF.

The rearrangement links TRBV6-5 to TRBJ1-5; D is uncertain. The CDR3 totals 14 residues. The germline gives CDR1 MNHEY, CDR2 SVGAGI. V was clipped by 2 bases and J by 1 base, with 6 bases between them. The CDR3 DNA reads as TGTGCCAGCAGTTACGCGGGGAGCAATCAGCCCCAGCATTTT. This gives the protein CASSYAGSNQPQHF.

V is TRBV11-3 and J is TRBJ2-1; D gene ambiguous. The CDR3 contains 15 residues. Germline CDR1 reads SGHNT; CDR2 reads YENEEA. V gave up 4 bases and J gave up 0 bases, with 10 bases separating them. The CDR3 reads CASSYGPNSYNEQFF. The CDR3 DNA is TGTGCCAGCAGCTATGGGCCGAACTCCTACAATGAGCAGTTCTTC.